This T cell receptor (beta chain) was identified in a study of CD8+ T cells in alopecia areata. Study overall: Patients in the treated group were given tofacitinib by mouth, 5 to 10 mg twice a day. Study-level points and caveats: Tofacitinib yielded significantly lower scalp clonality and fewer expanded CD8+ clones among the top 100. Although TCR sharing was seen in mice, sharing across patients was less clear, possibly for HLA-related reasons.

Worth noting for this clone: The antigen is unknown.

Per the germline V gene, CDR1 is MDHEN and CDR2 is SYDVKM. Trimming stripped 6 bases from V and 2 bases from J, with 11 bases between. This CDR3 spans 13 amino acids. Indicated treatment: oral pan-JAK inhibitor, 5-10 mg twice daily. Following extraction, RNA underwent reverse transcription to cDNA, which served as the sequencing template. The table came from immunoSEQ multiplex PCR; TCRdb's copy has only in-frame clones and leaves some out. This sample has around 200,000 clones, with 50% to 60% found just once. The chain recombines TRBV28 with TRBJ2-7, with D tentatively TRBD1 (6 bases). The receptor comes from a human donor with alopecia areata. The source material was CD4+ T cells sorted from blood, sampled at week 4, from a patient treated with tofacitinib. The CDR3 region is CASSPRQAYEQYF. Written as DNA, the CDR3 is TGTGCCAGCAGCCCTAGACAGGCCTACGAGCAGTACTTC. Full variable domain (outside the CDR3, taken from reference TRBV28 and TRBJ2-7): DVKVTQSSRYLVKRTGEKVFLECVQDMDHENMFWYRQDPGLGLRLIYFSYDVKMKEKGDIPEGYSVSREKKERFSLILESASTNQTSMYLCASSPRQAYEQYFGPGTRLTVT.